The 7 T cell receptor beta chains reported below all come from one sample, sequenced in a study of blood T cell repertoires in COVID-19. Profiling relied on immunoSEQ multiplex PCR, and the TCRdb table lists in-frame clones only, not all of them. Of around 300,000 clones in the sample, 88% were seen once. Material for sequencing was PBMCs or T cells enriched from blood (not recorded which). These receptors came from a woman aged 55-75 years in a cohort exposed to, infected with or recovered from COVID-19 (not recorded which).

The genes are TRBV28 and TRBJ1-1, with 12 bases matching TRBD1. The CDR3 loop spans 14 amino acids. Trimming took 7 bases from V and 5 from J; bases not matched to a gene: 5. Germline V CDR1 and CDR2: MDHEN, SYDVKM. This CDR3 is CASMGDRGRTEAFF. CDR3 sequence (DNA): TGTGCCAGCATGGGGGACAGGGGGCGGACTGAAGCTTTCTTT.

The rearrangement joins TRBV11-2 to TRBJ2-1; 13 nucleotides line up with TRBD2. The CDR3 loop spans 16 amino acids. CDR1 is SGHAT, CDR2 FQNNGV, per germline. Trimming took 5 bases from V and 1 from J; bases not matched to a gene: 2. As DNA, the CDR3 is TGTGCCAGCAGCAGGACTAGCGGGGGATCCTACAATGAGCAGTTCTTC. Its translation is CASSRTSGGSYNEQFF. Looking up the rest from reference TRBV11-2 and TRBJ2-1 gives the full variable domain: EAGVAQSPRYKIIEKRQSVAFWCNPISGHATLYWYQQILGQGPKLLIQFQNNGVVDDSQLPKDRFSAERLKGVDSTLKIQPAKLEDSAVYLCASSRTSGGSYNEQFFGPGTRLTVL.

This chain links TRBV29-1 with TRBJ2-7; tentative D call: TRBD1 (6 bases). CDR3 length: 13 amino acids. Germline V gene data show CDR1 as SQVTM and CDR2 as ANQGSEA. With 2 bases removed from V and 0 bases from J, the gap between germline ends came to 8 bases. For the CDR3, the DNA is TGCAGCGTTGAAAGGGGGAGCTCCTACGAGCAGTACTTC. Amino acid sequence: CSVERGSSYEQYF.

The rearrangement links TRBV9 to TRBJ2-7, with TRBD2 identical over 7 bases. The CDR3 contains 15 residues. Germline-derived CDR1 and CDR2 are SGDLS and YYNGEE. V lost 0 bases and J lost 2; bases outside the gene matches: 5. This CDR3 reads CASSVAGGRTYEQYF. For the CDR3, the DNA is TGTGCCAGCAGCGTAGCGGGCGGGAGAACCTACGAGCAGTACTTC.

The J gene is TRBJ2-3, the V gene TRBV5-1, with TRBD2 matching over 13 bases. There are 16 residues in the CDR3. After removal of 3 bases from V and 1 base from J, the junction contained 2 bases not matched to a gene. Per the germline V gene, CDR1 is SGHRS and CDR2 is YFSETQ. CDR3 nucleotides: TGCGCCAGCAGCTACACTAGCGGGGGGGGCACAGATACGCAGTATTTT. Protein product: CASSYTSGGGTDTQYF.

CDR3 amino acids: CASSLSGTGSYEQYF. DNA of the CDR3: TGTGCCAGCAGTTTAAGCGGTACAGGGAGCTACGAGCAGTACTTC. The chain uses TRBV28 and TRBJ2-7, with D perhaps matching TRBD1 (6 bases). There are 15 residues in the CDR3. Trimming removed 2 bases at V and 3 bases at J, with 14 bases between. Germline assignment: CDR1 MDHEN and CDR2 SYDVKM.

The chain couples TRBV10-2 to TRBJ2-3, with 12 bases that match TRBD2. CDR3 length equals 17 residues. Germline assignment: CDR1 WSHSY and CDR2 SAAADI. Germline trimming cut 3 bases from V and 5 bases from J; bases unmatched to any gene: 9. CDR3 in amino acids: CASSDTSTSGRQDTQYF. The CDR3 DNA sequence: TGCGCCAGCAGTGACACGTCGACTAGCGGGAGACAAGATACGCAGTATTTT.